This TCR beta chain was identified during a study of vaccination and CD4 T cells after COVID-19. Regarding treatment: roughly 10-day PBMC culture with coronavirus spike peptide pools or control peptides (ViraFEST assay). The CDR3 has 17 amino acids. Germline-derived CDR1 and CDR2 are KGHDR and SFDVKD. With V trimmed by 3 bases and J by 1 base, 5 bases remained unmatched. An Oncomine TCR Beta short-read assay was used to sequence the DNA from cultured CD4+ T cells. In TCRdb, the PCR reads were re-called with MiXCR into one record per CDR3 protein. The sample records some 18,000 distinct CDR3 sequences, under 60% being singletons. This clonotype was seen only a few times. Its antigen remains unidentified.

The V gene is TRBV24-1, the J gene TRBJ1-1, with 12 bases that match TRBD1. Sample: CD4+ T cells from blood, cultured in vitro. This receptor was obtained from a human donor who had recovered from COVID-19. The CDR3 bases are TGTGCCACCAGTGATCGGGGACAGGGGGCGGGGAACACTGAAGCTTTCTTT. Translated, it gives CATSDRGQGAGNTEAFF.